This T cell receptor beta chain was recorded in a study of blood T cell repertoires in COVID-19. Study context: T cells, B-cell-depleted T cells, or PBMCs provided the cDNA or gDNA that served as material.

Produced via immunoSEQ multiplex PCR; TCRdb's table is partial and in-frame only. The sample comprises about 49,000 clones, roughly 84% of which are singletons, and approximately 1.4% rests with the top ten. V shed 7 bases and J shed 4 bases, with 18 bases lying between them. The CDR3 runs 14 residues. Germline assignment: CDR1 SGHNT and CDR2 YYREEE (reference sequence). V gene TRBV5-4 combines with J gene TRBJ2-7, with D unresolved. The clonotype comes from a man over 45 with acute or convalescent COVID-19. Sequenced input: peripheral blood. DNA of the CDR3: TGTGCCAGCCACCCGCGACACCAAGATTACGAGCAGTACTTC. Its translation is CASHPRHQDYEQYF.